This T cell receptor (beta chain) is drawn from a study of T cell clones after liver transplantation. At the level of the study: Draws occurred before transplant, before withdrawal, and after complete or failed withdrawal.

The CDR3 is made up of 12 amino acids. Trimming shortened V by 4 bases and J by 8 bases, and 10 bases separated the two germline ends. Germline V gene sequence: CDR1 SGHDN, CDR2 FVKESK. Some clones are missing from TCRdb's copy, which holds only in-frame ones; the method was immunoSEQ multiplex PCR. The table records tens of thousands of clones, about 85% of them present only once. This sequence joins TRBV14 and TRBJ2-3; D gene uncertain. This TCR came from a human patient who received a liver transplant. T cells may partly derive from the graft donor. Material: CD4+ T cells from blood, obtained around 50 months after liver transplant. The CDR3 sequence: CASSPIDGTQYF. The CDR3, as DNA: TGTGCCAGCAGCCCGATTGACGGTACGCAGTATTTT.